This T cell receptor beta chain was obtained from a study of blood T cell repertoires in COVID-19. Study information: COVID-19 samples collected from the United States, Italy and Spain covered acute and convalescent phases.

V gave up 1 base and J gave up 4 bases, with 13 bases separating them. The CDR3 is 16 residues long. From germline, CDR1 is LGHNA and CDR2 YSLEER. Original processing methods: Reference gene primer amplification gave estimated nucleated cell counts. Profiling relied on immunoSEQ multiplex PCR, and the TCRdb table lists in-frame clones only, not all of them. V, J and clone size derive from that table, while D and trimming were established from the DNA sequence. The table lists around 300,000 clones, 85% to 90% of them singletons. The gene calls are TRBV4-3 and TRBJ1-4; a weak D match, TRBD1 (6 bases). The specimen sequenced was peripheral blood. This clonotype was obtained from a woman between 45 and 65 years old with COVID-19, enrolled during active disease. This CDR3 reads CASSQGAGTHNEKLFF. The CDR3 DNA follows: TGCGCCAGCAGCCAAGGCGCCGGGACACATAATGAAAAACTGTTTTTT.